The 3 T cell receptor beta chains below come from one sample, sequenced in a study of cytomegalovirus exposure and HLA in healthy donors. Amplification used 60 Vbeta primers and 13 Jbeta primers. Some clones are missing from TCRdb's copy, which holds only in-frame ones; the method was immunoSEQ multiplex PCR. Altogether 130,000 to 150,000 clones are present, around 86% being singletons, with the ten largest covering less than 3.5%. The sequenced sample was PBMCs. The receptors originated from a woman aged 25-40 years in good health and CMV-seronegative.

The chain links TRBV11-2 to TRBJ2-7; tentatively, D is TRBD1 (6 bases). Germline V gene lookup returns CDR1 SGHAT and CDR2 FQNNGV. The CDR3 consists of 15 residues. Trimming removed 0 bases from V and 7 bases from J, with 16 bases in between. The CDR3 protein is CASSLEAGESQEQYF. The CDR3 DNA reads TGTGCCAGCAGCTTAGAGGCAGGGGAGAGTCAAGAGCAGTACTTC.

The rearrangement uses TRBV11-2 and TRBJ1-2, with D possibly matching TRBD1 (6 bases). The germline V and J ends were trimmed by 5 bases and 2 bases, with 12 bases remaining between them. The CDR3 is 14 residues long. The germline gives CDR1 SGHAT, CDR2 FQNNGV. CDR3 sequence: CASSRTVQNYGYTF. As DNA, the CDR3 is TGTGCCAGCAGCCGGACAGTACAAAACTATGGCTACACCTTC. The whole variable domain, filled in from reference TRBV11-2 and TRBJ1-2, reads EAGVAQSPRYKIIEKRQSVAFWCNPISGHATLYWYQQILGQGPKLLIQFQNNGVVDDSQLPKDRFSAERLKGVDSTLKIQPAKLEDSAVYLCASSRTVQNYGYTFGSGTRLTVV.

DNA of the CDR3: TGTGCCAGCAGTGAAGAGAGTGGGAGGGGCTCCTACGAGCAGTACTTC. Translated, it gives CASSEESGRGSYEQYF. The V gene is TRBV2, the J gene TRBJ2-7, with 7 nucleotides matching TRBD2. V shed 1 base, J shed 0 bases, and the junction held 6 bases outside the gene matches. The CDR3 length is 16 residues. Germline V CDR1 and CDR2: SNHLY, FYNNEI.